The 2 T cell receptor beta chains presented below share a single source sample, sequenced in a study of spatial heterogeneity in lung cancer. Time point reported: blood at routine non-recurrence follow-up after resection. One entry per CDR3 protein, called by TCRdb with MiXCR from the 5' RACE reads. The data show roughly 29,000 distinct CDR3 sequences, approximately 5.1% seen once. The sample consisted of PBMCs, taken at follow-up. Receptors originate from a female donor with early-stage non-small cell lung cancer.

This clonotype appeared many times. The rearrangement uses TRBV12-3 or TRBV12-4 and TRBJ2-5; D gene uncertain. This CDR3 has 14 amino acids. The V end lost 3 bases, the J end lost 5 bases, and 13 bases lay between the germline ends. In nucleotides, the CDR3 is TGTGCCAGCAGTTTGACTGGGGTTAAGGAGACCCAGTACTTC. It translates to CASSLTGVKETQYF.

This clonotype was found many times. V is TRBV12-3 or TRBV12-4 and J is TRBJ1-6; no clear D. V was cut by 7 bases and J by 7 bases, with 14 bases left in between. The CDR3 spans 14 residues. The CDR3 DNA is TGTGCCAGCAAGTTTGGGGTGGGCAATTCACCCCTCCACTTT. This encodes CASKFGVGNSPLHF.